This TCR beta chain was identified during a study of cytomegalovirus exposure and HLA in healthy donors. The wider study: Genotyping showed less than 85% of over 350 donors falling in the Caucasian-associated ancestry cluster.

V was trimmed by 4 bases and J by 5 bases, leaving 24 bases between them. Germline lookup yields CDR1 SEHNR and CDR2 FQNEAQ (reference sequence). The CDR3 has 17 residues. The PCR contained 60 Vbeta and 13 Jbeta primers. In the original analysis: The authors later counted tens of millions of unique TCR beta chains, about 11 million of them shared. The method was immunoSEQ multiplex PCR; TCRdb's version includes in-frame clones alone and lacks a portion of them. The DNA gave D and trimming, while V, J and clone size come from that table. The sample lists roughly 130,000 clones, more than 80% seen once, with under 7% in the top ten. Study-level findings and limits: Associated with cytomegalovirus, according to the listing, were some 150 TCR beta chains.

About this clone: Its antigen remains unidentified.

This receptor was taken from a woman aged 40 to 55 in good health and CMV-seropositive. The sample was PBMCs. The rearrangement joins TRBV7-9 to TRBJ2-7; tentative D call: TRBD2 (6 bases). CDR3 loop: CASSSLDGRKPSDEQYF. Here the CDR3 DNA reads TGTGCCAGCAGCTCCTTGGACGGGAGAAAGCCGAGCGACGAGCAGTACTTC.